Shown below are 24 T cell receptor beta chains from a single sample sequenced in a study of radiotherapy plus CTLA-4 blockade in lung cancer. Profiled with immunoSEQ multiplex PCR; TCRdb holds only in-frame clones, not every one. The profile shows around 45,000 clones, around 72% of them singletons. The sample consisted of peripheral blood, taken from a patient treated with radiotherapy plus ipilimumab. The source of these receptors is a human donor with non-small cell lung cancer who had a complete response to radiotherapy plus ipilimumab.

This rearrangement joins TRBV6-5 to TRBJ2-7, with D perhaps matching TRBD1 (5 bases). Germline V CDR1 and CDR2: MNHEY, SVGAGI. The CDR3 totals 11 residues. Trimming removed 8 bases from V and 6 bases from J, with 11 bases in between. The DNA for the CDR3 is TGTGCCAGCGTCGCCCAGGGCGAGCAGTACTTC. It is translated as CASVAQGEQYF.

This chain connects TRBV7-9 to TRBJ1-1; no definite D call. This CDR3 spans 14 amino acids. Per the germline V gene, CDR1 is SEHNR and CDR2 is FQNEAQ (reference sequence). The V end was cut by 2 bases, the J end by 6 bases, with 13 bases between. The CDR3 DNA is TGTGCCAGCAGCTTATCCGGGATTGTCGCTGAAGCTTTCTTT. Its translation is CASSLSGIVAEAFF.

This chain links TRBV7-2 with TRBJ2-3; 7 bases map to TRBD2. CDR3 length equals 15 residues. Germline V gives CDR1 SGHTA, CDR2 FQGNSA. V lost 2 bases, J lost 9 bases, and 11 bases stayed unmatched. The CDR3 here is CASSLYAQGGFTQYF. CDR3 DNA sequence: TGTGCCAGCAGCTTATACGCTCAGGGAGGGTTCACGCAGTATTTT.

V usage is TRBV13 and J usage is TRBJ2-5; D is undetermined. Trimming stripped 1 base from V and 5 bases from J, with 11 bases between. CDR1 PRHDT and CDR2 FYEKMQ come from the germline V gene (reference sequence). The CDR3 has 14 residues. The CDR3, as DNA: TGTGCCAGCAGCTTAGTTACCCCCGGGGAGACCCAGTACTTC. This codes for CASSLVTPGETQYF. Combining the CDR3 with reference TRBV13 and TRBJ2-5 gives the whole variable domain AAGVIQSPRHLIKEKRETATLKCYPIPRHDTVYWYQQGPGQDPQFLISFYEKMQSDKGSIPDRFSAQQFSDYHSELNMSSLELGDSALYFCASSLVTPGETQYFGPGTRLLVL.

This rearrangement joins TRBV7-2 to TRBJ2-7; 9 bases map to TRBD1. This CDR3 has 16 residues. V dropped 6 bases and J dropped 2; count of bases not matched to a gene: 11. CDR1 and CDR2 from the germline V gene are SGHTA and FQGNSA. This chain's CDR3 is CASSLKGTGRAYEQYF. The CDR3 DNA sequence: TGTGCCAGCAGTTTAAAAGGGACAGGGCGGGCCTACGAGCAGTACTTC. The entire variable domain, with the rest obtained from reference TRBV7-2 and TRBJ2-7, is as follows: GAGVSQSPSNKVTEKGKDVELRCDPISGHTALYWYRQSLGQGLEFLIYFQGNSAPDKSGLPSDRFSAERTGGSVSTLTIQRTQQEDSAVYLCASSLKGTGRAYEQYFGPGTRLTVT.

The CDR3 nucleotides are TGTGCCTGGAGTCTTCAGGAGAACACTGAAGCTTTCTTT. It encodes CAWSLQENTEAFF. The chain recombines TRBV30 with TRBJ1-1; D is undetermined. V lost 2 bases and J lost 1, with 8 bases in between. This CDR3 spans 13 amino acids. Germline V gives CDR1 GTSNPN, CDR2 SVGIG (reference sequence).

A few counts support this clone. This chain uses TRBV18 with TRBJ2-2; D gene unclear. Germline CDR1 and CDR2: KGHSH and LQKENI. The CDR3 contains 14 residues. Trimming shortened V by 3 bases and J by 4 bases, and 9 bases separated the two germline ends. CDR3 coding DNA: TGTGCCAGCTCACCCCGTAATCCCACCGGGGAGCTGTTTTTT. Its protein is CASSPRNPTGELFF.

This clone was counted a single time. The CDR3 is CASSLTGGASGYEQYF. CDR3 nucleotide sequence: TGTGCCAGCAGTTTAACAGGTGGGGCTAGCGGCTACGAGCAGTACTTC. This chain links TRBV7-2 with TRBJ2-7; 7 bases line up with TRBD2. The CDR3 loop spans 16 amino acids. Germline lookup yields CDR1 SGHTA and CDR2 FQGNSA. V trimming: 6 bases; J trimming: 3 bases; junction bases outside the gene matches: 14. Variable domain in full (rest from reference TRBV7-2 and TRBJ2-7): GAGVSQSPSNKVTEKGKDVELRCDPISGHTALYWYRQSLGQGLEFLIYFQGNSAPDKSGLPSDRFSAERTGGSVSTLTIQRTQQEDSAVYLCASSLTGGASGYEQYFGPGTRLTVT.

The V and J genes are TRBV6-1 and TRBJ1-2; 8 nucleotides align to TRBD1. This CDR3 is 14 amino acids long. Germline V CDR1 and CDR2: MNHNS, SASEGT. V was pared by 7 bases and J by 3 bases, with 7 bases of the junction left unmatched. CDR3 in amino acids: CASNRDRSHYGYTF. CDR3 DNA: TGTGCCAGCAACAGGGACAGGTCTCACTATGGCTACACCTTC.

This clone showed up just a few times. The rearrangement uses TRBV10-2 and TRBJ1-2; D gene ambiguous. The germline gives CDR1 WSHSY, CDR2 SAAADI. V was pared by 6 bases and J by 8 bases, with 16 bases between. This CDR3 has 13 amino acids. DNA for the CDR3: TGCGCCAGCAGGGGCAGTGATCAACGAGGCTACACCTTC. It is translated as CASRGSDQRGYTF.

This clone was recorded a few times. J is TRBJ2-7 and V is TRBV6-1; unclear D gene. With 5 bases removed from V and 4 bases from J, the gap between germline ends came to 15 bases. The length of the CDR3 is 14 residues. CDR1 and CDR2 from the germline V gene are MNHNS and SASEGT. The CDR3, as DNA: TGTGCCAGCAGTCCTTTCCAGGTGAGATACGAGCAGTACTTC. Residues: CASSPFQVRYEQYF.

The rearrangement joins TRBV30 to TRBJ1-3, with 7 bases matching TRBD1. This CDR3 is built from 17 residues. J lost 1 base, V lost 5 bases, and 14 bases had no gene match. Per the germline V gene, CDR1 is GTSNPN and CDR2 is SVGIG (reference sequence). CDR3 amino acids: CAWEVGIQGLSGNTIYF. CDR3 DNA sequence: TGTGCCTGGGAGGTGGGCATACAGGGGCTGTCTGGAAACACCATATATTTT. The entire variable domain, with the rest obtained from reference TRBV30 and TRBJ1-3, is as follows: SQTIHQWPATLVQPVGSPLSLECTVEGTSNPNLYWYRQAAGRGLQLLFYSVGIGQISSEVPQNLSASRPQDRQFILSSKKLLLSDSGFYLCAWEVGIQGLSGNTIYFGEGSWLTVV.

The gene calls are TRBV6-1 and TRBJ1-5; 7 bases agree with TRBD1. This CDR3 has 14 amino acids. V lost 3 bases to trimming and J lost 7 bases; unmatched junction nucleotides: 6. The germline V gene encodes CDR1 MNHNS and CDR2 SASEGT. CDR3 protein: CASSEGQPKQPQHF. CDR3 sequence (DNA): TGTGCCAGCAGTGAGGGACAGCCGAAACAGCCCCAGCATTTT.

The chain has TRBV6-5 and TRBJ2-3; no clear D. The V and J ends lost 5 bases and 2 bases respectively, with 8 bases between them. Per the germline V gene, CDR1 is MNHEY and CDR2 is SVGAGI. The CDR3 loop spans 13 amino acids. CDR3 DNA sequence: TGTGCCAGCAGTCGAGATGTCACAGATACGCAGTATTTT. This codes for CASSRDVTDTQYF.

This rearrangement joins TRBV7-2 to TRBJ2-1; 7 bases match TRBD2. Germline CDR1 and CDR2: SGHTA and FQGNSA. V lost 1 base to trimming and J lost 7 bases; unmatched junction nucleotides: 4. The CDR3 is made up of 14 amino acids. Here the CDR3 reads CASSLGGRGNEQFF. Written as DNA, the CDR3 is TGTGCCAGCAGCTTAGGGGGGAGGGGAAATGAGCAGTTCTTC.

Written as DNA, the CDR3 is TGTGCCAGCAGCCGGGCGACTAGCGGGTCCTACAATGAGCAGTTCTTC. Translation gives CASSRATSGSYNEQFF. The rearrangement uses TRBV4-2 and TRBJ2-1; 10 bases are shared with TRBD2. V lost 4 bases to trimming and J lost 1 base; unmatched junction nucleotides: 4. The germline V gene encodes CDR1 LGHNA and CDR2 YNFKEQ. The CDR3 runs 16 residues.

The V gene is TRBV2, the J gene TRBJ1-2, with D hard to call. The germline V gene has CDR1 SNHLY and CDR2 FYNNEI. V was trimmed by 1 base and J by 8 bases, leaving 11 bases between them. The CDR3 covers 13 residues. CDR3 sequence reads: CASSEDSRRGYTF. The CDR3 coding sequence is TGTGCCAGCAGTGAAGACAGTCGGCGAGGCTACACCTTC.

This clone was detected only a few times. This chain connects TRBV6-5 to TRBJ1-2, with D uncertain. Germline CDR1 is MNHEY and CDR2 is SVGAGI. The CDR3 contains 13 residues. Trimming shortened V by 3 bases and J by 10 bases, and 15 bases separated the two germline ends. CDR3: CASSYSPPQDYTF. Written as DNA, the CDR3 is TGTGCCAGCAGTTATTCCCCACCCCAGGACTACACCTTC.

This clone has a handful of counts. The same CDR3 arises from other DNA sequences in this sample as well. The V and J genes are TRBV18 and TRBJ1-1; 10 bases line up with TRBD1. This CDR3 spans 13 amino acids. Germline V gene data show CDR1 as KGHSH and CDR2 as LQKENI. Trimming took 4 bases from V and 7 from J; bases not matched to a gene: 3. CDR3 region: CASSQGQGFEAFF. CDR3 nucleotide sequence: TGTGCCAGCTCACAGGGACAGGGGTTTGAAGCTTTCTTT.

The V gene is TRBV7-3, the J gene TRBJ2-2, with 7 bases lining up with TRBD1. Germline loops: CDR1 SGHTA, CDR2 FQGTGA. V was clipped by 5 bases and J by 2 bases; unmatched bases: 5. The CDR3 loop spans 15 amino acids. The CDR3: CASSPHRGNTGELFF. Written as DNA, the CDR3 is TGTGCCAGCAGCCCCCACAGGGGTAACACCGGGGAGCTGTTTTTT.

This clone was counted between two and nine times. The chain links TRBV7-3 to TRBJ1-5, with 8 positions matching TRBD1. The CDR3 covers 16 residues. The trim removed 1 base at V and 4 bases at J, leaving 6 bases unmatched. Germline CDR1 is SGHTA and CDR2 is FQGTGA. CDR3 loop: CASSLKGRQGNQPQHF. The CDR3 region has the DNA TGTGCCAGCAGCTTAAAGGGCAGACAGGGGAATCAGCCCCAGCATTTT.

The chain joins TRBV14 to TRBJ2-7; 13 nucleotides match TRBD2. Germline values: CDR1 SGHDN, CDR2 FVKESK. The CDR3 consists of 15 residues. The ends lost 7 bases at V and 5 bases at J; junction bases unmatched: 8. The CDR3 coding sequence is TGTGCCAGCATGTTGACTAGCGGGAGGATAGACGAGCAGTACTTC. It translates to CASMLTSGRIDEQYF.

This clone was counted between two and nine times. The CDR3 reads CASSLDGRVGEQYF. The CDR3 DNA reads as TGCGCCAGCAGCTTGGATGGCAGAGTCGGGGAGCAGTACTTC. This sequence joins TRBV5-1 and TRBJ2-5; TRBD2 is a possible D gene (5 bases). Trimming removed 0 bases from V and 11 bases from J, with 17 bases in between. This CDR3 region has 14 residues. Germline V gene lookup returns CDR1 SGHRS and CDR2 YFSETQ.

This clone was observed a handful of times. The chain recombines TRBV4-3 with TRBJ1-5; TRBD1 aligns across 9 bases. CDR3 length: 18 residues. Germline CDR1 reads LGHNA; CDR2 reads YSLEER. Unmatched junction bases numbered 12, after V lost 2 bases and J lost 4 bases. Here the CDR3 reads CASSQPEPGQGLNQPQHF. CDR3 nucleotides: TGCGCCAGCAGCCAACCGGAACCGGGACAGGGCTTAAATCAGCCCCAGCATTTT.